The present T cell receptor beta chain was sequenced within a study of T cells after posttransplantation cyclophosphamide. Cells defined as naive were viable CD3+CD4+ or CD3+CD8+ and CCR7+CD45RA+CD45RO-CD95-CD27+CD28+. This clone has only one observation. What it binds is not known. This CDR3 comprises 16 residues. V was shortened by 3 bases and J by 5 bases, with 15 bases between the two germline ends. The germline V gene has CDR1 SGDLS and CDR2 YYNGEE. Clones were read by immunoSEQ multiplex PCR, and TCRdb kept only the in-frame ones, dropping some. The data contain about 21,000 clones, 95% to 99% of them singletons. Findings and limits, study-wide: TRB overlap between skin or GI tissue T cells and blood was limited. TRB clonality was highly associated with recipient CMV seropositivity and reactivation. Donor-recipient repertoire similarity was low at 1-2 months, rising over year one.

The sequenced sample was naive CD8+ T cells sorted from PBMCs. J is TRBJ2-6 and V is TRBV9; maybe TRBD2 (6 bases). The clonotype was recovered from a man aged 35-49 years in good health, CMV-negative, and a related stem cell transplant donor. CDR3 nucleotides: TGTGCCAGCAGCGCCGGGGCGGGGCTCTGGGCCAACGTCCTGACTTTC. Protein: CASSAGAGLWANVLTF.